The 13 T cell receptor beta chains given below trace back to one sample, sequenced in a study of CD8 T cells in ankylosing spondylitis. TCRdb analysed the 5' RACE reads with MiXCR anew, one entry per CDR3 protein. The profile shows hundreds of thousands of distinct CDR3 sequences, 32% of them singletons. The specimen was blood, either unsorted or a sorted T cell fraction (not recorded which). The source of these receptors is a male donor with ankylosing spondylitis or in good health (not recorded which).

The chain joins TRBV12-3 or TRBV12-4 to TRBJ2-3, with 10 bases that match TRBD1. This CDR3 is built from 14 residues. Germline trimming cut 6 bases from V and 4 bases from J; bases unmatched to any gene: 4. Written as DNA, the CDR3 is TGTGCCAGCAGCCGGGACAGGGGACCAGATACGCAGTATTTT. Translation: CASSRDRGPDTQYF.

This sequence joins TRBV7-9 and TRBJ1-1; 9 bases agree with TRBD1. Germline V CDR1 and CDR2: SEHNR, FQNEAQ (reference sequence). This CDR3 contains 15 residues. V gave up 3 bases and J gave up 4 bases; unmatched junction bases: 6. CDR3 in DNA: TGTGCCAGCAGCTTGTCGGACAGGGGAGGCACTGAAGCTTTCTTT. This translates into CASSLSDRGGTEAFF.

The rearrangement joins TRBV12-3 or TRBV12-4 to TRBJ2-7; D gene unclear. V was cut by 7 bases and J by 4 bases, with 14 bases left in between. The CDR3 runs 13 residues. CDR3 amino acids: CASTRGEDYEQYF. CDR3 sequence (DNA): TGTGCCAGCACACGTGGAGAAGATTACGAGCAGTACTTC.

This clonotype was detected ten times or more. The genes are TRBV6-5 and TRBJ2-3; D is perhaps TRBD1 or TRBD2 (5 bases each). Per germline, CDR1 MNHEY and CDR2 SVGAGI. Trimming took 0 bases from V and 4 from J, leaving 14 bases between them. The CDR3 is 16 amino acids. The chain's CDR3 is CASSYSGTDYPDTQYF. CDR3 sequence (DNA): TGTGCCAGCAGTTACTCAGGGACCGACTATCCAGATACGCAGTATTTT.

This clonotype was counted a few times. CDR3 sequence: CSARGQFRASNQPQHF. DNA of the CDR3: TGCAGTGCTAGGGGCCAGTTTAGGGCTAGCAATCAGCCCCAGCATTTT. J is TRBJ1-5 and V is TRBV20-1; no firm D call. The V end was cut by 3 bases, the J end by 0 bases, with 15 bases between. This CDR3 has 16 residues. CDR1 is DFQATT and CDR2 is SNEGSKA in the germline V gene (reference sequence).

This chain connects TRBV6-4 to TRBJ1-2; D is perhaps TRBD1 (5 bases). Trimming took off 5 bases at V and 4 bases at J, with 14 bases between the two ends. The CDR3 contains 14 residues. Germline CDR1 reads MRHNA; CDR2 reads SNTAGT. In DNA form, the CDR3 reads TGTGCCAGCAGTCCGGGGGTACGCGGCTATGGCTACACCTTC. As protein: CASSPGVRGYGYTF.

The chain's CDR3 is CSALVGSGVGETQYF. DNA of the CDR3: TGCAGTGCCCTCGTTGGTAGCGGGGTCGGGGAGACCCAGTACTTC. The chain has TRBV20-1 and TRBJ2-5; TRBD2 agrees at 8 bases. The CDR3 spans 15 residues. V was clipped by 6 bases and J by 5 bases; unmatched bases: 14. Germline V gene sequence: CDR1 DFQATT, CDR2 SNEGSKA (reference sequence).

The gene calls are TRBV9 and TRBJ2-3; no clear D gene. CDR3 length equals 13 residues. Germline CDR1 SGDLS, CDR2 YYNGEE. V was clipped by 3 bases and J by 2 bases, with 7 bases between them. The CDR3 sequence: CASSEPSTDTQYF. In DNA form, the CDR3 reads TGTGCCAGCAGCGAACCCTCCACAGATACGCAGTATTTT.

This clonotype has a handful of counts. This chain joins TRBV6-5 and TRBJ1-1; D is unclear. The CDR3 totals 15 residues. Trimming removed 0 bases at V and 1 base at J, with 9 bases between. Germline assignment: CDR1 MNHEY and CDR2 SVGAGI. The CDR3 spells CASSYSVKGNTEAFF. DNA of the CDR3: TGTGCCAGCAGTTACTCAGTCAAGGGGAACACTGAAGCTTTCTTT.

In this sample, this clonotype turned up a few times. This chain uses TRBV7-6 with TRBJ2-3; 8 nucleotides agree with TRBD2. V trimming: 5 bases; J trimming: 7 bases; junction bases outside the gene matches: 11. CDR3 length equals 15 residues. Germline CDR1 and CDR2: SGHVS and FNYEAQ. In nucleotides, the CDR3 is TGTGCCAGCAGCCTTGCCCTAGCGGGTGCGAATACGCAGTATTTT. The encoded protein is CASSLALAGANTQYF.

The chain is built from TRBV20-1 and TRBJ1-2; TRBD1 aligns across 9 bases. CDR1 and CDR2 from the germline V gene are DFQATT and SNEGSKA (reference sequence). This CDR3 spans 16 amino acids. Losses at the gene ends were 2 bases for V and 5 bases for J; bases not matched to a gene: 12. CDR3 sequence (DNA): TGCAGTGCTAGAACGGGACAGGGTAGAATCAGATATGGCTACACCTTC. This encodes CSARTGQGRIRYGYTF.

This clonotype was counted a few times. The genes are TRBV10-3 and TRBJ2-5; D unresolved. The CDR3 is 12 residues long. The ends were cut back, 4 bases at V and 3 bases at J, with 6 bases in the middle. Germline V CDR1 and CDR2: ENHRY, SYGVKD. For the CDR3, the DNA is TGTGCCATCAGTGGGGCCGAAGAGACCCAGTACTTC. This gives the protein CAISGAEETQYF.

The chain has TRBV15 and TRBJ1-5; D is unresolved. The germline V gene has CDR1 LNHNV and CDR2 YYDKDF (reference sequence). This CDR3 has 13 amino acids. V was clipped by 0 bases and J by 6 bases, with 6 bases between them. The CDR3 loop reads CATSRDLAQPQHF. For the CDR3, the DNA is TGTGCCACCAGCAGAGATTTGGCTCAGCCCCAGCATTTT. The full variable domain, in which reference TRBV15 and TRBJ1-5 provide the parts outside the CDR3, is DAMVIQNPRYQVTQFGKPVTLSCSQTLNHNVMYWYQQKSSQAPKLLFHYYDKDFNNEADTPDNFQSRRPNTSFCFLDIRSPGLGDTAMYLCATSRDLAQPQHFGDGTRLSIL.